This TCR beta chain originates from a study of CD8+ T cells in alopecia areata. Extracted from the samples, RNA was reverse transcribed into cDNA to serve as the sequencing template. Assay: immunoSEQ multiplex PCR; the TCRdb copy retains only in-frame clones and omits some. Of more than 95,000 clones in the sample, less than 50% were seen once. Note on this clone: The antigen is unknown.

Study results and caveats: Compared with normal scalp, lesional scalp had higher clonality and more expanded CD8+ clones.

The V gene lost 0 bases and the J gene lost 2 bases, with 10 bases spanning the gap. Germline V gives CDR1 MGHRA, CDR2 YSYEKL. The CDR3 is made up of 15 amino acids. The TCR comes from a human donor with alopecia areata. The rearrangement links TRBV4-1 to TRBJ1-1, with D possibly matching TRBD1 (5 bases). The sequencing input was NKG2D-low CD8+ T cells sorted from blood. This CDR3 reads CASSQDAGINTEAFF. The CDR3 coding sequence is TGCGCCAGCAGCCAAGATGCAGGGATCAACACTGAAGCTTTCTTT.